Listed below are T cell receptor beta chains from one sample, sequenced in a study of blood T cell repertoires in COVID-19. Profiling relied on immunoSEQ multiplex PCR, and the TCRdb table lists in-frame clones only, not all of them. This table has roughly 110,000 clones, about 89% appearing once. The sequencing sample was made of peripheral blood. Every receptor here comes from a woman younger than 45 with acute or convalescent COVID-19. Both conserved end residues are part of each CDR3. Each record gives: J gene, V gene, CDR3 protein.

>TRBJ2-1|TRBV7-9
CASRTSEAEINNEQFF
>TRBJ2-5|TRBV6-5
CASSYSWTRGLETQYF
>TRBJ1-2|TRBV19
CASSRDRDGYTF
>TRBJ1-5|TRBV7-2
CASSPSFGQPQHF
>TRBJ1-2|TRBV28
CASTLGGPYGYTF
>TRBJ2-3|TRBV5-1
CASSPGPGVDTQYF
>TRBJ2-1|TRBV27
CASSITRTSGYYNEQFF
>TRBJ1-1|TRBV5-4
CASSLSQGRAFF
>TRBJ1-1|TRBV29-1
CSVTERGTEAFF
>TRBJ2-5|TRBV7-6
CASSLAPGLAVYETQYF
>TRBJ1-1|TRBV5-4
CASSWGQNTEAFF
>TRBJ2-3|TRBV10-1
CASSGQLADTQYF
>TRBJ1-1|TRBV10-3
CATRGSGAEAFF
>TRBJ2-3|TRBV23-1
CASSQPGRKADTQYF
>TRBJ1-5|TRBV29-1
CSVLTGGQPQHF
>TRBJ1-2|TRBV24-1
CATSDGSSGQVLYGYTF
>TRBJ1-1|TRBV19
CASSIARTEAFF
>TRBJ1-5|TRBV19
CASSMSETGTYSNQPQHF
>TRBJ2-1|TRBV30
CAWSGTLVAGGPSYNEQFF
>TRBJ1-5|TRBV28
CASSREAGVGQPQHF
>TRBJ2-1|TRBV27
CASSLFVGGLDEQFF
>TRBJ2-7|TRBV5-4
CASSRQTSGRFNEQYF
>TRBJ2-5|TRBV28
CASSSTGSPETQYF
>TRBJ1-2|TRBV14
CASSLGTADSNYGYTF
>TRBJ1-1|TRBV28
CASSLVDSYEAFF
>TRBJ2-1|TRBV9
CASAGTGDLNEQFF
>TRBJ1-6|TRBV28
CASSYRLGTSPLHF
>TRBJ2-3|TRBV24-1
CATSDLSSPDTQYF
>TRBJ2-2|TRBV28
CASSLHRSGGELFF
>TRBJ1-5|TRBV15
CATAPGVNQPQHF
>TRBJ1-6|TRBV28
CASSQGYNSPLHF
>TRBJ1-2|TRBV5-5
CASSPRGLNYGYTF
>TRBJ2-5|TRBV7-2
CASSGLPGVETQYF
>TRBJ2-7|TRBV28
CASSPGQGRWEQYF
>TRBJ1-1|TRBV2
CASNGPTEAFF
>TRBJ1-1|TRBV27
CASSLSGTGSEAFF
>TRBJ1-5|TRBV28
CASSLYPRDNQPQHF
>TRBJ1-1|TRBV7-9
CASSYQGRNTEAFF
>TRBJ1-1|TRBV7-2
CASSLGTNTEAFF
>TRBJ2-7|TRBV6-6
CASTQDSSYEQYF
>TRBJ2-2|TRBV27
CASSWTALTGELFF
>TRBJ1-1|TRBV4-1
CASSQVPVRGKNAEAFF
>TRBJ2-7|TRBV19
CASSNIPSYEQYF
>TRBJ2-7|TRBV19
CASSAAYEQYF
>TRBJ1-6|TRBV5-1
CASSPRQGTYNSPLHF
>TRBJ2-3|TRBV27
CASNRAQSTDTQYF
>TRBJ1-3|TRBV19
CASTRLQGAAGNTIYF
>TRBJ2-7|TRBV27
CASSLSNGAYEQYF
>TRBJ2-1|TRBV4-3
CASSQDSWSNEQFF
>TRBJ1-1|TRBV27
CASSSWARDTEAFF
>TRBJ1-3|TRBV29-1
CSVEDFSGNTIYF